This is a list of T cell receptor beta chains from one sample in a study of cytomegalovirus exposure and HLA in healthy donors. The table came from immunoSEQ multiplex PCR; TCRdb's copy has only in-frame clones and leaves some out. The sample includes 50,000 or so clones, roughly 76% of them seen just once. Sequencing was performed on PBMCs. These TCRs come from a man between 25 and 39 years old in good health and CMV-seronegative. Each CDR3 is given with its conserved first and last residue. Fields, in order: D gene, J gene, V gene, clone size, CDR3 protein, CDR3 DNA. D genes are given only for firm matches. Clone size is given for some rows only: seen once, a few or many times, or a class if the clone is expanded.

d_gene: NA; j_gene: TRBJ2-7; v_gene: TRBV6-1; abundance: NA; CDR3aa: CASSDYRDFDYEQYF; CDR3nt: TGTGCCAGCAGTGATTATCGGGACTTCGACTACGAGCAGTACTTC
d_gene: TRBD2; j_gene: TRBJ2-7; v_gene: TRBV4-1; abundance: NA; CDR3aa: CASSQVIAGLAGDGLYEQYF; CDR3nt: TGCGCCAGCAGCCAAGTTATCGCGGGACTAGCGGGAGATGGGCTATACGAGCAGTACTTC
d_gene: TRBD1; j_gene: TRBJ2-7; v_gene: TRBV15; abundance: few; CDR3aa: CATSREVGTGSDEQYF; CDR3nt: TGTGCCACCAGCAGAGAGGTAGGGACAGGGTCGGACGAGCAGTACTTC
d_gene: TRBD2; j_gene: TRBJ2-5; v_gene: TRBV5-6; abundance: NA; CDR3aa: CASSFGTSGSWGETQYF; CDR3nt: TGTGCCAGCAGCTTCGGGACTAGCGGGAGTTGGGGGGAGACCCAGTACTTC
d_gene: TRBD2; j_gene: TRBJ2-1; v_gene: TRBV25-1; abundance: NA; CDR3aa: CASTGLAGDGSYNEQFF; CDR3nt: TGTGCCAGCACAGGACTAGCGGGAGATGGGTCCTACAATGAGCAGTTCTTC
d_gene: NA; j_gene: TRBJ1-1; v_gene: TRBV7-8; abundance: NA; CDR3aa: CASSRLLTTEAFF; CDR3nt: TGTGCCAGCAGCCGACTTTTGACCACTGAAGCTTTCTTT
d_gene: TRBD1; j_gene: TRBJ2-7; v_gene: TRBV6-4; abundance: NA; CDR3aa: CASSDSLRQGYYEQYF; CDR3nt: TGTGCCAGCAGTGACTCCCTCCGACAGGGTTACTACGAGCAGTACTTC
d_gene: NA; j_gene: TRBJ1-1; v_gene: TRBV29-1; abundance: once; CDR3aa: CSVAKGLRTEAFF; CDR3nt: TGCAGCGTTGCCAAGGGGCTACGCACTGAAGCTTTCTTT
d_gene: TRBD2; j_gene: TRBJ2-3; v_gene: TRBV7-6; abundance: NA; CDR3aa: CASSLGSGTSGLGTQYF; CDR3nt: TGTGCCAGCAGCTTAGGGTCGGGGACTAGCGGTTTGGGTACGCAGTATTTT
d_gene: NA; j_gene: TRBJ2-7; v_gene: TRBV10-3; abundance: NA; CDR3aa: CAITAGAGPYEQYF; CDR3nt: TGTGCCATCACCGCAGGGGCCGGCCCCTACGAGCAGTACTTC
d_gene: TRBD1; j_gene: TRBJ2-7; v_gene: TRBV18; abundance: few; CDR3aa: CASSRWDRLYEGLEQYF; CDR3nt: TGTGCCAGCTCACGATGGGACAGACTATACGAGGGGTTGGAGCAGTACTTC
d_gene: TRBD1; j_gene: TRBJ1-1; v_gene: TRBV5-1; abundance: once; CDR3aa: CASSSDPGGSTEAFF; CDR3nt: TGCGCCAGCAGCTCGGACCCAGGGGGGAGCACTGAAGCTTTCTTT
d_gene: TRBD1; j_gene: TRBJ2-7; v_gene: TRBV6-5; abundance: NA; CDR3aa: CASSAKGQGFYEQYF; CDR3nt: TGTGCCAGCAGTGCAAAGGGACAGGGGTTCTACGAGCAGTACTTC
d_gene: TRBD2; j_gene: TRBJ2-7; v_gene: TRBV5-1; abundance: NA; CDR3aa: CASSLAPAGGGYEQYF; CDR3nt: TGCGCCAGCAGCTTGGCCCCAGCGGGAGGAGGGTACGAGCAGTACTTC
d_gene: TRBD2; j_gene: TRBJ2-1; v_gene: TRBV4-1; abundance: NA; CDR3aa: CASSQEFSGMNPYNEQFF; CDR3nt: TGCGCCAGCAGCCAAGAGTTTAGCGGGATGAACCCCTACAATGAGCAGTTCTTC
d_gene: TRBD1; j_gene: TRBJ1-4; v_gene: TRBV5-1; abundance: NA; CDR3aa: CASSWSGTANEKLFF; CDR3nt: TGCGCCAGCAGCTGGTCCGGGACAGCAAATGAAAAACTGTTTTTT
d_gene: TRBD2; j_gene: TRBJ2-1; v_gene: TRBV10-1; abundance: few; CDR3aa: CASSPGTRGGNEQFF; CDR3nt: TGCGCCAGCAGCCCCGGGACTAGGGGGGGGAATGAGCAGTTCTTC
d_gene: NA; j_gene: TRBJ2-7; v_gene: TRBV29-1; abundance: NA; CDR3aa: CSGYSMYYEQYF; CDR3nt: TGCAGCGGTTACTCGATGTACTACGAGCAGTACTTC
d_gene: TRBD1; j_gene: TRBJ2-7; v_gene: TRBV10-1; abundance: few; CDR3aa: CASSDHRGTYEQYF; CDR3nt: TGCGCCAGCAGTGACCACAGGGGGACGTACGAGCAGTACTTC
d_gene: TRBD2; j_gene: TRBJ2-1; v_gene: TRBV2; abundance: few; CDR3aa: CATKSWTSGANEQFF; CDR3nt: TGTGCCACCAAGTCATGGACTAGTGGGGCTAATGAGCAGTTCTTC
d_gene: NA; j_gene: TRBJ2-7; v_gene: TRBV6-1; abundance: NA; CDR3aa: CASSEAQGRGYF; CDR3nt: TGTGCCAGCAGTGAAGCGCAAGGCAGGGGGTACTTC
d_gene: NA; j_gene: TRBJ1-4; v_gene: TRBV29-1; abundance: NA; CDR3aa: CSVEVGDEGANEKLFF; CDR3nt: TGCAGCGTTGAAGTCGGGGATGAGGGAGCTAATGAAAAACTGTTTTTT
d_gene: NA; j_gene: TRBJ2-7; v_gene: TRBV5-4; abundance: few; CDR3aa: CASSLVAGAGDEQYF; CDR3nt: TGTGCCAGCAGCTTGGTCGCAGGGGCAGGGGACGAGCAGTACTTC
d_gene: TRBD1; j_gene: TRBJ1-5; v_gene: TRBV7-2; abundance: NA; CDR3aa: CASSLALDRVLGQPQHF; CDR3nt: TGTGCCAGCAGCTTAGCGCTGGACAGGGTATTAGGTCAGCCCCAGCATTTT
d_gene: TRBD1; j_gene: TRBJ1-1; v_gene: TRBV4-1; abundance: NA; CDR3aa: CASGPGDRGRTEAFF; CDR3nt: TGCGCCAGCGGCCCCGGGGACAGGGGGCGGACTGAAGCTTTCTTT
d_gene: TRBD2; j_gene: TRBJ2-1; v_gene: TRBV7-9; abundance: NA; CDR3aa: CASSSGLAGVDEQFF; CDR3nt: TGTGCCAGCAGCTCAGGACTAGCGGGCGTGGATGAGCAGTTCTTC
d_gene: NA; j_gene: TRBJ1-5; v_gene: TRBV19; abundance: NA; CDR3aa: CASSSPGLSNQPQHF; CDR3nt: TGTGCCAGTAGTTCCCCGGGTCTTAGCAATCAGCCCCAGCATTTT
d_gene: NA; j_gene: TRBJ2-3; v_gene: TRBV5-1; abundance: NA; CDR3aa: CASSLRGTGTDTQYF; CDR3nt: TGCGCCAGCAGCTTGCGGGGGACAGGCACAGATACGCAGTATTTT
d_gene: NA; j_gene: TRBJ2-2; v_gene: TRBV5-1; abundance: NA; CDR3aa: CASSLARGRAGELFF; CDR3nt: TGCGCCAGCAGCTTGGCACGGGGTCGGGCCGGGGAGCTGTTTTTT
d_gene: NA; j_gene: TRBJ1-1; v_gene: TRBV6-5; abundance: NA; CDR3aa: CASRLDSGRNTEAFF; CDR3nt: TGTGCCAGCAGGCTCGACAGTGGTAGGAACACTGAAGCTTTCTTT
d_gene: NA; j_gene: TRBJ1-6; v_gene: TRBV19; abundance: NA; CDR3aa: CASSMRSSLRGSSYNSPLHF; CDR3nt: TGTGCCAGTAGTATGAGGAGCTCACTCAGGGGAAGCTCCTATAATTCACCCCTCCACTTT